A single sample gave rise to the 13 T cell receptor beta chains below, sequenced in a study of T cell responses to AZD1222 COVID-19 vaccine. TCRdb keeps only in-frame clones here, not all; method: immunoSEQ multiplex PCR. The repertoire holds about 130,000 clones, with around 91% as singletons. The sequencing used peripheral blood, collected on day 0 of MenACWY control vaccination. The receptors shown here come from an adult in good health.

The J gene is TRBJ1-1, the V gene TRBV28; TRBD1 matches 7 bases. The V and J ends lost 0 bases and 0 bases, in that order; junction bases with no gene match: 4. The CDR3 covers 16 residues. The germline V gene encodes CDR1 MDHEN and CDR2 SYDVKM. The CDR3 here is CASSLWRQGMNTEAFF. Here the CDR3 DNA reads TGTGCCAGCAGTTTATGGCGACAGGGAATGAACACTGAAGCTTTCTTT. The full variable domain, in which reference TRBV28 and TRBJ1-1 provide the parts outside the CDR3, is DVKVTQSSRYLVKRTGEKVFLECVQDMDHENMFWYRQDPGLGLRLIYFSYDVKMKEKGDIPEGYSVSREKKERFSLILESASTNQTSMYLCASSLWRQGMNTEAFFGQGTRLTVV.

The CDR3 loop reads CASSLSYSSLGDTQYF. CDR3 nucleotides: TGTGCCAGCAGCCTTTCCTATAGTTCGTTAGGGGATACGCAGTATTTT. The rearrangement links TRBV3-1 (or the pseudogene TRBV3-2) to TRBJ2-3; D gene ambiguous. The V gene lost 4 bases and the J gene lost 6 bases, with 20 bases spanning the gap. Germline CDR1 LGHDT, CDR2 YNNKEL (reference sequence). This CDR3 comprises 16 residues.

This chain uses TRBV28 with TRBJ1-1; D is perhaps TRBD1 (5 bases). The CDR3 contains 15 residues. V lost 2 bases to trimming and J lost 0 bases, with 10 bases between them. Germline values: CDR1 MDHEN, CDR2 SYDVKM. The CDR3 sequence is CASSLGDGLNTEAFF. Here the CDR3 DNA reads TGTGCCAGCAGTTTAGGGGACGGATTGAACACTGAAGCTTTCTTT.

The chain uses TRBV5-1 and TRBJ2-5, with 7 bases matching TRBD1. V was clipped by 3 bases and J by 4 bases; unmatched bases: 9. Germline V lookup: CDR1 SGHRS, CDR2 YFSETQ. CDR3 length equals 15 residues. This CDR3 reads CASSSAGGQRETQYF. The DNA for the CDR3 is TGCGCCAGCAGCTCAGCAGGGGGACAACGAGAGACCCAGTACTTC.

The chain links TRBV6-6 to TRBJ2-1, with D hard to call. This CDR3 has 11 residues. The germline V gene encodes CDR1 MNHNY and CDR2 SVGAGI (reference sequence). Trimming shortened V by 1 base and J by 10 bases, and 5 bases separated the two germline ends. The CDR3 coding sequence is TGTGCCAGCAGTTACTGGCCGGAGCAGTTCTTC. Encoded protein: CASSYWPEQFF.

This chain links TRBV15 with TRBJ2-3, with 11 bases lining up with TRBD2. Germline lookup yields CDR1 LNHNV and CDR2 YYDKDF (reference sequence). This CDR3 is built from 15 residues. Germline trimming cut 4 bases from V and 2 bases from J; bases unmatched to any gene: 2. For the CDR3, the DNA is TGTGCCACCAGCAAGACTAGCGGGGCCACAGATACGCAGTATTTT. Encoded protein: CATSKTSGATDTQYF.

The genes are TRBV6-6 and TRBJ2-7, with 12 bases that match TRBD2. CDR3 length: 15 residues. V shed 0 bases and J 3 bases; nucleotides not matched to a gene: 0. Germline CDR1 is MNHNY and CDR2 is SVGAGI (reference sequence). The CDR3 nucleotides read TGTGCCAGCAGTTACTCGACTAGCGGGAGCTACGAGCAGTACTTC. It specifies CASSYSTSGSYEQYF.

As DNA, the CDR3 is TGTGCCAGCAGCTTAGGCCGAACATCCAATAATTCACCCCTCCACTTT. Translation: CASSLGRTSNNSPLHF. The V gene is TRBV13, the J gene TRBJ1-6; D remains ambiguous. V was clipped by 0 bases and J by 5 bases, with 11 bases between them. CDR1 is PRHDT and CDR2 is FYEKMQ in the germline V gene (reference sequence). There are 16 residues in the CDR3.

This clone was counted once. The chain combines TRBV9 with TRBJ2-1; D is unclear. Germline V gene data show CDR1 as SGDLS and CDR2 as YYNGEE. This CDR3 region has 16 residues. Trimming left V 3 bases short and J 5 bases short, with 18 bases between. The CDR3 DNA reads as TGTGCCAGCAGCGAAGACTTAGATTTGGGGAACAATGAGCAGTTCTTC. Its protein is CASSEDLDLGNNEQFF.

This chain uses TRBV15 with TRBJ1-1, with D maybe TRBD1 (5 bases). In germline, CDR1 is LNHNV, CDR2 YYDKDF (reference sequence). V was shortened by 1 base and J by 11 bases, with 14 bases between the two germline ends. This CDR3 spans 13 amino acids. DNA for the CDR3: TGTGCCACCAGCAGAGGATTTAGGGGTGAGGCTTTCTTT. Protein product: CATSRGFRGEAFF. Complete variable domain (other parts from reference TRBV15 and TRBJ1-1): DAMVIQNPRYQVTQFGKPVTLSCSQTLNHNVMYWYQQKSSQAPKLLFHYYDKDFNNEADTPDNFQSRRPNTSFCFLDIRSPGLGDTAMYLCATSRGFRGEAFFGQGTRLTVV.

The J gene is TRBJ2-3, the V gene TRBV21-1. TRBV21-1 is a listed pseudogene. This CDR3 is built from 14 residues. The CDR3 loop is CASSPGDLRDTQYF. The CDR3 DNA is TGTGCCAGCAGCCCAGGAGACCTTCGGGATACGCAGTATTTT.

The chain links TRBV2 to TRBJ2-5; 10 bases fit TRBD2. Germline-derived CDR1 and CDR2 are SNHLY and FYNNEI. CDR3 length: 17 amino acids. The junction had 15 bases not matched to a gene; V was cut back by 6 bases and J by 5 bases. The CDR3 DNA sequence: TGTGCCAGCAGGAAGGGTCTAAGCGGGGGGGATGGTGAGACCCAGTACTTC. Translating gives CASRKGLSGGDGETQYF.

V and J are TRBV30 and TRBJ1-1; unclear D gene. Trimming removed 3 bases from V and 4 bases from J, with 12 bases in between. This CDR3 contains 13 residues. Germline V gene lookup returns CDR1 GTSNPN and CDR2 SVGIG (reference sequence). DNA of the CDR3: TGTGCCTGGAGCCTCGCTTTAGTCACTGAAGCTTTCTTT. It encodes CAWSLALVTEAFF.